The rows below give T cell receptor beta chains drawn from one sample of a study of cytomegalovirus exposure and HLA in healthy donors. The data were produced by immunoSEQ multiplex PCR, yet TCRdb's version contains in-frame clones alone and is incomplete. The sample lists 150,000 to 200,000 clones, about 87% occurring once. Material: PBMCs. The receptors originated from a woman in her 30s in good health and CMV-seronegative. Both conserved end residues are part of each CDR3. Each record gives: V gene, clone size, D gene, J gene, CDR3 DNA, CDR3 protein. The D gene is left open where the match is weak. Size is stated for part of the rows, as once, few or many counts, or as a class when the clone is expanded.

TRBV13	.	.	TRBJ1-6	TGTGCCAGCAGCTTAGGCAGTCTCCGCAGGGATTATTCACCCCTCCACTTT	CASSLGSLRRDYSPLHF
TRBV11-2	.	.	TRBJ1-3	TGTGCCAGCAGCTTAGAGGGCGCAGCTGGAAACACCATATATTTT	CASSLEGAAGNTIYF
TRBV9	.	.	TRBJ2-5	TGTGCCAGCAGCGTAGGCTGGCAGGGAGAGACCCAGTACTTC	CASSVGWQGETQYF
TRBV13	.	.	TRBJ2-7	TGTGCCAGCAGTGGGCCTTTCTCCTACGAGCAGTACTTC	CASSGPFSYEQYF
TRBV6-5	.	TRBD1	TRBJ2-5	TGTGCCAGCAGTCGACAGGGAGAGACCCAGTACTTC	CASSRQGETQYF
TRBV6-5	once	TRBD1	TRBJ2-3	TGTGCCAGCAGTTACACTGCGGGGACAGGGGATACGCAGTATTTT	CASSYTAGTGDTQYF
TRBV5-1	once	.	TRBJ1-4	TGCGCCAGCAGCCAGACGATGGGGGCTGAAAAACTGTTTTTT	CASSQTMGAEKLFF
TRBV4-3	few	.	TRBJ2-3	TGCGCCAGCAGCCAAGATCGAGTGGACTCTAGCACAGATACGCAGTATTTT	CASSQDRVDSSTDTQYF
TRBV13	.	.	TRBJ2-7	TGTGCCAGCAGTCAACGACAGGCCGGCTCCTACGAGCAGTACTTC	CASSQRQAGSYEQYF
TRBV27	.	.	TRBJ2-1	TGTGCCAGCAGTTTGGGGACAAGGCAGTTCTTC	CASSLGTRQFF
TRBV30	.	TRBD1	TRBJ1-3	TGTGCCTGGAGTTCTGGGACAGGTCTCTCTGGAAACACCATATATTTT	CAWSSGTGLSGNTIYF
TRBV5-6	once	.	TRBJ1-1	TGTGCCAGCAGCTTGGCCCGGACTGAAGCTTTCTTT	CASSLARTEAFF
TRBV7-2	.	.	TRBJ1-3	TGTGCCAGCAGCTTTCATTCCGGAAACACCATATATTTT	CASSFHSGNTIYF
TRBV29-1	.	.	TRBJ2-1	TGCAGCGTCGGTAATGAGTGGCAGTTCTTC	CSVGNEWQFF
TRBV5-1	.	TRBD1	TRBJ2-7	TGCGCCAGCAGCTTGGGACAGGGGCCCTACGAGCAGTACTTC	CASSLGQGPYEQYF
TRBV19	.	.	TRBJ1-1	TGTGCCAGTAGTACATGGACGGCTAGCGGACCGCCTGGCGCTTTCTTT	CASSTWTASGPPGAFF
TRBV27	once	.	TRBJ2-7	TGTGCCAGCAGCCCCGGTGGCTGGCCGGCGGACGAGCAGTACTTC	CASSPGGWPADEQYF
TRBV6-1	.	TRBD1	TRBJ1-2	TGTGCCAGCAGTACAGGGGTGGGGGGCTATGGCTACACCTTC	CASSTGVGGYGYTF
TRBV4-2	.	TRBD2	TRBJ2-3	TGTGCCAGCAGCCAAAAGGGGGCTAGCGGGGGGTCGGAGTATTTT	CASSQKGASGGSEYF
TRBV11-2	.	TRBD1	TRBJ2-1	TGTGCCAGCAGCTTATTGGGGACAGGGTCGAGGGAGCAGTTCTTC	CASSLLGTGSREQFF
TRBV5-1	.	.	TRBJ1-1	TGCGCCAGCAGTATCAGGGAGAACACTGAAGCTTTCTTT	CASSIRENTEAFF
TRBV9	.	TRBD2	TRBJ2-1	TGTGCCAGCAGCGCCCAGGGACTAGCGGGGGAATACAATGAGCAGTTCTTC	CASSAQGLAGEYNEQFF
TRBV6-1	.	.	TRBJ2-7	TGTGCCAGCAGTGAAGTTACAGGTACCTCCTACGAGCAGTACTTC	CASSEVTGTSYEQYF
TRBV11-1	.	TRBD1	TRBJ1-1	TGTGCCAGCAGCCGCGACAGGGCTTTTAAGTTGACGAACACTGAAGCTTTCTTT	CASSRDRAFKLTNTEAFF
TRBV4-2	.	.	TRBJ1-1	TGTGCCAGCAGCCGGGGGGGTAGAAACACTGAAGCTTTCTTT	CASSRGGRNTEAFF
TRBV6-6	.	TRBD1	TRBJ2-7	TGTGCCAGCAGTTACACGACGGACAGGGCGGTGGACTTC	CASSYTTDRAVDF
TRBV2	.	.	TRBJ2-6	TGTGCCAGCAGTGGAGGGAAGGCTGGGGCCAACGTCCTGACTTTC	CASSGGKAGANVLTF
TRBV7-2	.	.	TRBJ2-7	TGTGCCAGCAGCTTTTTAAGGTCTAGCGCCTACGAGCAGTACTTC	CASSFLRSSAYEQYF
TRBV30	.	TRBD1	TRBJ1-2	TGTGCCTGGAGTACTGATGGACAGGGGGCGAGCGGTGGCTACACCTTC	CAWSTDGQGASGGYTF
TRBV7-2	.	.	TRBJ2-3	TGTGCCAGCAGTCGGACAGAGAGCACAGATACGCAGTATTTT	CASSRTESTDTQYF
TRBV7-9	few	TRBD2	TRBJ2-7	TGTGCCAGCAGCTTAGGAGCGGGGAGCTCCTACGAGCAGTACTTC	CASSLGAGSSYEQYF
TRBV19	.	.	TRBJ2-2	TGTGCCAGTAGTATGGGGATACAGGGAGCGAACACCGGGGAGCTGTTTTTT	CASSMGIQGANTGELFF
TRBV6-6	.	.	TRBJ1-4	TGTGCCAGCAGTTTGCCCGGGGAAAAACTGTTTTTT	CASSLPGEKLFF
TRBV5-4	few	.	TRBJ2-7	TGTGCCAGCAGCCGTACTAGTGGCGAGCAGTACTTC	CASSRTSGEQYF
TRBV30	.	TRBD2	TRBJ2-1	TGTGCCTGGAGCGAGGGACTAGGGGTGGGAGATGAGCAGTTCTTC	CAWSEGLGVGDEQFF
TRBV11-2	.	.	TRBJ2-7	TGTGCCAGCAGCTTAGTTTGGGGCGGCGAGCAGTACTTC	CASSLVWGGEQYF
TRBV15	.	TRBD2	TRBJ2-1	TGTGCCACCAGCAGAGGGCTTGGCGGGGGGGCTGTCTACAATGAGCAGTTCTTC	CATSRGLGGGAVYNEQFF
TRBV18	.	TRBD1	TRBJ1-2	TGTGCCAGCTCACCACCTAACCAGGGGGCGACTAATCGTTATGGCTACACCTTC	CASSPPNQGATNRYGYTF
TRBV29-1	.	.	TRBJ2-7	TGCAGCGTTGAGTCCCGACGGGATGGGGAGCAGTACTTC	CSVESRRDGEQYF
TRBV7-9	few	TRBD1	TRBJ1-2	TGTGCCAGCAGCTTTCTAGAGGACAGGGCCCACTATGGCTACACCTTC	CASSFLEDRAHYGYTF
TRBV6-5	.	TRBD1	TRBJ2-7	TGTGCCAGCAGTTACTCGACAGGGGTCCCCTCCGAGCAGTACTTC	CASSYSTGVPSEQYF
TRBV5-4	once	.	TRBJ2-1	TGTGCCAGCAGCTTGGGAGGGATCTACAATGAGCAGTTCTTC	CASSLGGIYNEQFF